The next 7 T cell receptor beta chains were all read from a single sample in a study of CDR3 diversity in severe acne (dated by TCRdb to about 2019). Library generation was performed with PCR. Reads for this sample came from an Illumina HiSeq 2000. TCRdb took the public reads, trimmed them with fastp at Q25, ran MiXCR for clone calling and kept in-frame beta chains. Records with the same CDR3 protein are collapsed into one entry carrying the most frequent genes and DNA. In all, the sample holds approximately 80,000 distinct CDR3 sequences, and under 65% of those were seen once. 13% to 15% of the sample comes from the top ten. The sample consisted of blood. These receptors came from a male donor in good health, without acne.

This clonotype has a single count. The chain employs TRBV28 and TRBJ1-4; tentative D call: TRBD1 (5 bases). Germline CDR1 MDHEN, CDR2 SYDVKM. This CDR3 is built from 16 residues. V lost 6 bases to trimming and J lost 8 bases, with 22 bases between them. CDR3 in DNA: TGTGCCAGCAGAATGTCGGGACCTCTTGGGCCGGAAAAACTGTTTTTT. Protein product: CASRMSGPLGPEKLFF.

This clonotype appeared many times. CDR3 nucleotide sequence: TGCGCCAGCAGCTTGGGAACAGGCGGGGAGCCCCAGCATTTT. Protein sequence: CASSLGTGGEPQHF. The rearrangement links TRBV5-1 to TRBJ1-5, with D maybe TRBD1 (5 bases). In germline, CDR1 is SGHRS, CDR2 YFSETQ. The CDR3 has 14 amino acids. The V and J ends lost 0 bases and 8 bases respectively, with 12 bases between them.

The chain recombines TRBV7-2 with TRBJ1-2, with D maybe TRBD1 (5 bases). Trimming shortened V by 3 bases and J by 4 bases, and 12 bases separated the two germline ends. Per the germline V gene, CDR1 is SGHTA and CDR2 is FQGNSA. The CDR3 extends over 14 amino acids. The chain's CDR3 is CASSFWGTGYGYTF. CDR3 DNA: TGTGCCAGCAGCTTTTGGGGGACCGGCTATGGCTACACCTTC.

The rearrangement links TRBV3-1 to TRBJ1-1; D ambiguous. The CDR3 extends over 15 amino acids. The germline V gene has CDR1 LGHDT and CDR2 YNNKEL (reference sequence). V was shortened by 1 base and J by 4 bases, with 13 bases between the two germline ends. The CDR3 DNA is TGTGCCAGCAGCCAAGCGATGGGCAGTTTCACTGAAGCTTTCTTT. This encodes CASSQAMGSFTEAFF.

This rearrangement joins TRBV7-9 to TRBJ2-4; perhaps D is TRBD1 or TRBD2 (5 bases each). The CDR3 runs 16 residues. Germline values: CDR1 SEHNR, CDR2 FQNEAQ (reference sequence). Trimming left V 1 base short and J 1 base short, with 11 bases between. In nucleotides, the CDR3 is TGTGCCAGCAGCTTAGGGGGGTCATTGGCCAAAAACATTCAGTACTTC. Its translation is CASSLGGSLAKNIQYF. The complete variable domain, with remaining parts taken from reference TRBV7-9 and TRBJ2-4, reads DTGVSQNPRHKITKRGQNVTFRCDPISEHNRLYWYRQTLGQGPEFLTYFQNEAQLEKSRLLSDRFSAERPKGSFSTLEIQRTEQGDSAMYLCASSLGGSLAKNIQYFGAGTRLSVL.

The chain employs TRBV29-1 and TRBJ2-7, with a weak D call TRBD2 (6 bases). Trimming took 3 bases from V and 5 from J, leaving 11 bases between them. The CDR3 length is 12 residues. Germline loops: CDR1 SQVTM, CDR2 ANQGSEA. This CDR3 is CSVDGSRHEQYF. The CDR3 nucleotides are TGCAGCGTTGACGGGAGCCGCCACGAGCAGTACTTC.

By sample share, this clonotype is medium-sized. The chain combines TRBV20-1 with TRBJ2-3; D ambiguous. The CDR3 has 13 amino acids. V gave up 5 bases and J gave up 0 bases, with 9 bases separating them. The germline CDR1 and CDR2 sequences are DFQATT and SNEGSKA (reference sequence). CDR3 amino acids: CSALGLSTDTQYF. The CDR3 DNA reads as TGCAGTGCTCTAGGGCTAAGCACAGATACGCAGTATTTT.